This TCR beta chain was identified in a study of OX40 agonist ivuxolimab in advanced cancers. Profiling relied on immunoSEQ multiplex PCR, and the TCRdb table lists in-frame clones only, not all of them. The table lists 50,000 to 65,000 clones, 80% to 90% of them singletons. With V trimmed by 3 bases and J by 3 bases, 4 bases remained unmatched. This CDR3 has 15 residues. Germline V CDR1 and CDR2: LNHDA, SQIVND (reference sequence). The sequences come from CD4+ or CD8+ T cells sorted from blood, collected in a trial of the OX40 agonist ivuxolimab. The sequence was collected from an adult with an advanced solid tumor such as melanoma, head and neck, liver or kidney cancer. J is TRBJ2-1 and V is TRBV19; 8 bases agree with TRBD2. CDR3 DNA sequence: TGTGCCAGTAGTATTGGACTAGCCAACTACAATGAGCAGTTCTTC. Protein sequence: CASSIGLANYNEQFF.